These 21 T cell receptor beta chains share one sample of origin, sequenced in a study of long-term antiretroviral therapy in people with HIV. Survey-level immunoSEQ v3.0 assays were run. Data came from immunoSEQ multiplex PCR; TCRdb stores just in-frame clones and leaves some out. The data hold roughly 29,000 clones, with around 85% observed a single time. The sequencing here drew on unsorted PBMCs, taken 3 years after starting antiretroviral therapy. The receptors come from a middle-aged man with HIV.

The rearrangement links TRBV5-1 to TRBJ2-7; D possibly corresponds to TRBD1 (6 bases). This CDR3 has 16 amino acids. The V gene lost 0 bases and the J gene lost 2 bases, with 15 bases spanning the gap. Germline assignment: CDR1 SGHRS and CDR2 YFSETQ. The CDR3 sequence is CASSLDAGTTTYEQYF. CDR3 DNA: TGCGCCAGCAGCTTGGATGCCGGGACAACTACCTACGAGCAGTACTTC.

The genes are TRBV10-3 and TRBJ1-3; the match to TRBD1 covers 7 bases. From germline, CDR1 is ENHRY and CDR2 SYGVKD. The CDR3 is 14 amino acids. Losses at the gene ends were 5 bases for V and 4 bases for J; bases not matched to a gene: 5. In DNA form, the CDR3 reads TGTGCCATCAGTCCCCCGGGACAGGGAAACACCATATATTTT. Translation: CAISPPGQGNTIYF.

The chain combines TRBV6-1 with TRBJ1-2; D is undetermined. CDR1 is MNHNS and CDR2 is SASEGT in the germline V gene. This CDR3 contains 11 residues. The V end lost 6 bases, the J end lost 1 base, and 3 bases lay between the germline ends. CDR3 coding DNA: TGTGCCAGCAGGAGTAACTATGGCTACACCTTC. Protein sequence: CASRSNYGYTF.

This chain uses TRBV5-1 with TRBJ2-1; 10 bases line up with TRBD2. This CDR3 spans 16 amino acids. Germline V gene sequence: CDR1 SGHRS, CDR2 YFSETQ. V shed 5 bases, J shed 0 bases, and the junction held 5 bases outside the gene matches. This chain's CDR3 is CASRPASGSSYNEQFF. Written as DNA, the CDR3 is TGCGCCAGCAGACCCGCTAGCGGGAGCTCCTACAATGAGCAGTTCTTC.

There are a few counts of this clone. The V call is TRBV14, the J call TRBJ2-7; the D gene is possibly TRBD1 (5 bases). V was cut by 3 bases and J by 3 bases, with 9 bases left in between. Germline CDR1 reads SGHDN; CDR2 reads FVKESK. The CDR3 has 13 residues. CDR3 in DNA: TGTGCCAGCAGCCATTGGGGCAACTACGAGCAGTACTTC. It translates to CASSHWGNYEQYF.

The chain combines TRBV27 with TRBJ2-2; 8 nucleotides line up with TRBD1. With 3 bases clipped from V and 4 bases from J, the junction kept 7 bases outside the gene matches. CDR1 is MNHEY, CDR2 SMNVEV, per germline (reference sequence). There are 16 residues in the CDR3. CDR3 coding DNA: TGTGCCAGCAGTTTCTTGACAGGGGTCGGCACCGGGGAGCTGTTTTTT. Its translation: CASSFLTGVGTGELFF.

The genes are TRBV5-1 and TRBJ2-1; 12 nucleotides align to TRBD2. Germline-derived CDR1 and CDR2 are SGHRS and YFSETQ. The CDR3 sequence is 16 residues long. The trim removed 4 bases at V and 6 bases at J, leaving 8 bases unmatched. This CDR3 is CASSVLAGGLSNEQFF. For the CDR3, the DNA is TGCGCCAGCAGCGTTCTAGCGGGGGGGCTATCCAATGAGCAGTTCTTC.

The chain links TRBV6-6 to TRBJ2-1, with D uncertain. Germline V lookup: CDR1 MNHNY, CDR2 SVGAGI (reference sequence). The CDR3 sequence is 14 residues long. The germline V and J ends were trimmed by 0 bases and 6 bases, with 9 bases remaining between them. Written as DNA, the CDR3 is TGTGCCAGCAGTTACTCCCCCCTCCTCAATGAGCAGTTCTTC. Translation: CASSYSPLLNEQFF.

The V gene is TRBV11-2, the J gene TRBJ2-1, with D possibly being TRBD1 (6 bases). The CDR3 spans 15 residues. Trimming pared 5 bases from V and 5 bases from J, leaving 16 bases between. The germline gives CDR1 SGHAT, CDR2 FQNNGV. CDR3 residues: CASSTRDNANNEQFF. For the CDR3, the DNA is TGTGCCAGCAGCACTCGGGACAACGCCAACAATGAGCAGTTCTTC.

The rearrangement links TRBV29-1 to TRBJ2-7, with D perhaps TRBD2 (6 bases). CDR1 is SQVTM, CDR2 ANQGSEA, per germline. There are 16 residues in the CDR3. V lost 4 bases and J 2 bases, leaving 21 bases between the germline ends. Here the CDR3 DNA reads TGCAGCGTTGTAGGGACTTCGACGGGCAGGGCCTACGAGCAGTACTTC. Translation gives CSVVGTSTGRAYEQYF.

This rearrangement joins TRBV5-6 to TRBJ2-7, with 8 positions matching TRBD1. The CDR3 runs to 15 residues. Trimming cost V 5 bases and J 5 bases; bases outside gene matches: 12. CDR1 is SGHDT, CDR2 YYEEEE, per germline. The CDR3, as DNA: TGTGCCAGCAGTCTAGGACAGGGTGAAGGGAACGAGCAGTACTTC. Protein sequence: CASSLGQGEGNEQYF.

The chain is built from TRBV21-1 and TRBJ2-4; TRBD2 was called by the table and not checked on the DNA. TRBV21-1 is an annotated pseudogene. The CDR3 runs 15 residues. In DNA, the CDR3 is TGTGCCAGCAGCACCTGGGACTTAGCCAAAAACATTCAGTACTTC. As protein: CASSTWDLAKNIQYF.

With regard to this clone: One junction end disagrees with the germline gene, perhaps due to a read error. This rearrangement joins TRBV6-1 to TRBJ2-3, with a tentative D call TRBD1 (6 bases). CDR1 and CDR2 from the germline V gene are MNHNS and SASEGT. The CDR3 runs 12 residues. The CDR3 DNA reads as TGTGCCAGCAGTGAAGCGCGCCCCGGGACAACTTTT. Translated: CASSEARPGTTF.

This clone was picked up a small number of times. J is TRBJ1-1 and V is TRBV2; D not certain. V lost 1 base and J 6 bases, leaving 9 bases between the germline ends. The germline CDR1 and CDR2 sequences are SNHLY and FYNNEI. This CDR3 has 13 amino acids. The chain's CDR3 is CASSEVQASEAFF. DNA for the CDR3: TGTGCCAGCAGTGAAGTGCAGGCTTCTGAAGCTTTCTTT.

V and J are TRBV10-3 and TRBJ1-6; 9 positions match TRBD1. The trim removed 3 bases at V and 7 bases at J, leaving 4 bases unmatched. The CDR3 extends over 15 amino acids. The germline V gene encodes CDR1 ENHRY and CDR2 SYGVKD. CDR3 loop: CAISERDRENSPLHF. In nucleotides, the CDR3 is TGTGCCATCAGTGAAAGGGACAGGGAGAATTCACCCCTCCACTTT.

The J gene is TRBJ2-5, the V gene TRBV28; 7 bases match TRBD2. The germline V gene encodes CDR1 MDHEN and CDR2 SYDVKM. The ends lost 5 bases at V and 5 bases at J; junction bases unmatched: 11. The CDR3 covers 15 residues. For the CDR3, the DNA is TGTGCCAGCAGTGCCCCAGGGAGGGCGGGCGAGACCCAGTACTTC. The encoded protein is CASSAPGRAGETQYF.

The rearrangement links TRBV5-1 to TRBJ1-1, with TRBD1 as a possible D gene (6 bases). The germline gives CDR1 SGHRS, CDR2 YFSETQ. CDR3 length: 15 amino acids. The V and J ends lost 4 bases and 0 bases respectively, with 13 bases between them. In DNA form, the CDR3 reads TGCGCCAGCAGCCGGGACACTTCCATGAACACTGAAGCTTTCTTT. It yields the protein CASSRDTSMNTEAFF.

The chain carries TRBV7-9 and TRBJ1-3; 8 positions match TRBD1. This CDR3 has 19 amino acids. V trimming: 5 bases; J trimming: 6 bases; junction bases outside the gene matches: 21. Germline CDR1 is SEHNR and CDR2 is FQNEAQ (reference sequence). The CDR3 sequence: CASSHRLDREVLAENTIYF. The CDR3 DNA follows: TGTGCCAGCAGCCACCGACTGGACAGGGAAGTTCTAGCGGAAAACACCATATATTTT.

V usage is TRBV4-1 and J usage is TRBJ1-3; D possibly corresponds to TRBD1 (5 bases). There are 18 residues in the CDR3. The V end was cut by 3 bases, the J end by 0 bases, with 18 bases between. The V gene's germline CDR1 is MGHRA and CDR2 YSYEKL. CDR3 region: CASSQKPWGGDSGNTIYF. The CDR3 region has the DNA TGCGCCAGCAGCCAGAAACCCTGGGGGGGGGACTCTGGAAACACCATATATTTT.

For the CDR3, the DNA is TGTGCCACCAGCAGATCCGGACAGGGGAGGAATGAGCAGTTCTTC. Translated: CATSRSGQGRNEQFF. The V call is TRBV15, the J call TRBJ2-1; TRBD1 matches 9 bases. The CDR3 covers 15 residues. Germline lookup yields CDR1 LNHNV and CDR2 YYDKDF (reference sequence). The J segment lost 7 bases and the V segment lost 2 bases, leaving 6 bases of the junction unmatched.

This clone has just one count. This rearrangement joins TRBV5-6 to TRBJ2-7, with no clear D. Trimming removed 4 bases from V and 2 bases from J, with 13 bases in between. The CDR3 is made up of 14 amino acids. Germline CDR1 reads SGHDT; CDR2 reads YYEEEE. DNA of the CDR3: TGTGCCAGCAGCCCTACGGGCGGCCCCTACGAGCAGTACTTC. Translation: CASSPTGGPYEQYF.